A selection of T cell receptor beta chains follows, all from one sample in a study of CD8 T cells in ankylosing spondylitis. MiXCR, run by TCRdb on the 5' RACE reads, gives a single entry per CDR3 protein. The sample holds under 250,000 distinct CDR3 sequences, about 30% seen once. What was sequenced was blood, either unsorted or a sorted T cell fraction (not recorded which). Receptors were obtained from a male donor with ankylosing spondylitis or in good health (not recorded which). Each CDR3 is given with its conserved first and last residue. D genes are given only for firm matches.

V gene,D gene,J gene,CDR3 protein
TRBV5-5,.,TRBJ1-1,CASSFAQGNTEAFF
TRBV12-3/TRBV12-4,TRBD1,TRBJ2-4,CASSSSGWDSENIQYF
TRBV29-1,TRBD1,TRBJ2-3,CSVDGTGLRDTQYF
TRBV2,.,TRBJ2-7,CASSLTVFGGNYSYEQYF
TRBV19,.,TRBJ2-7,CASSTSGMFDEQYF
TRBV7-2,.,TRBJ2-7,CASSPAQQVPYERYF
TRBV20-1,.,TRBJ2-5,CSARVGRDPQETQYF
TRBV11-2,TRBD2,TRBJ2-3,CASTFGLALDTQYF
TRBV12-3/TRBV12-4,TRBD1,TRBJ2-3,CASSQGDRGSDTQYF
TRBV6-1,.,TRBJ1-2,CASSLGADGPYGYTF
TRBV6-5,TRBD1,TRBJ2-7,CASSYSRGGLWEQYF
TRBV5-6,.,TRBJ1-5,CASSLLRSNQPQHF
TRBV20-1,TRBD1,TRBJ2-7,CSARPGQTYEQYF
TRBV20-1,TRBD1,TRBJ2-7,CSARDRDSPHWEQYF
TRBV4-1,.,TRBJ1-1,CASSQGWDRPGAEAFF
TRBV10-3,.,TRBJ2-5,CAISEGKGRGETQYF
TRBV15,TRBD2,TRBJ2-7,CATSRGERGSYEQYF
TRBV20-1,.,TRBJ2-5,CSASPPGNIQETQYF
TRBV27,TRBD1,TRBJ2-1,CASTRAGTGVYNEQFF
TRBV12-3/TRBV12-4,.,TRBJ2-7,CASRSGFEQYF
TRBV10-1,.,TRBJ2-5,CASSEGRGARETQYF
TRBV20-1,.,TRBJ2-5,CSAMLYYQETQYF
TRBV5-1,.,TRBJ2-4,CASSTFLGRRNIQYF
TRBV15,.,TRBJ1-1,CATSRVGKTRAFF
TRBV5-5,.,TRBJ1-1,CASSRDWVNTEAFF
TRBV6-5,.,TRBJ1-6,CASSYGPGNSPLHF
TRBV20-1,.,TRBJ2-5,CSARLPGRETQYF
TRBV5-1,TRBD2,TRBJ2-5,CASSLLSGGKETQYF
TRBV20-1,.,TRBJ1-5,CSARGVGRSNQPQHF
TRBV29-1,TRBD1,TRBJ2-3,CSVLDRGYLSSTDTQYF
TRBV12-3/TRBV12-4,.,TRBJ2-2,CASSLGTGRPGELFF
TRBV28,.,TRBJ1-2,CASSFWEQTDYGYTF
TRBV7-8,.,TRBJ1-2,CASSLGPLTADYGYTF
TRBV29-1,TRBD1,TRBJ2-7,CSVASDRGTYEQYF
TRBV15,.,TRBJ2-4,CATSRGLAKNIQYF
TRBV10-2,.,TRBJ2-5,CASRGPAQETQYF
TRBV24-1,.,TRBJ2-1,CATSVGSPYNEQFF
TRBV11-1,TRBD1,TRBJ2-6,CASSLDRGARSGANVLTF
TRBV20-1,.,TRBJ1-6,CSARFSSYNSPLHF
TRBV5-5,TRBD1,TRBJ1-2,CASSRGRQGGVSGYTF
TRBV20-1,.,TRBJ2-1,CSAADGAYNEQFF
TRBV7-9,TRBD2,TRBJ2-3,CASSLAAGGTDTQYF
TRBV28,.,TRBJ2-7,CASSPNEGTGGYEQYF
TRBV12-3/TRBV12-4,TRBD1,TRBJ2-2,CASSSAGGSGELFF
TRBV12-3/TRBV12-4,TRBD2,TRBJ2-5,CASSLQRGAVETQYF
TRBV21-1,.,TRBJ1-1,CASSKGWRGRGGSTEAFF
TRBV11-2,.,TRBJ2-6,CASSLVGPRGSGANVLTF
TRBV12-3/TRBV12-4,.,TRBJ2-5,CASSSTTREETQYF
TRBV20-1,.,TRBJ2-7,CSARGRGSYEQYF
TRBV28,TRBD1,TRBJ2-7,CASSPDRTGWSSYEQYF
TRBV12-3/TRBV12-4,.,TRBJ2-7,CASSPGRYYEQYF
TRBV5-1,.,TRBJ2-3,CASRSGVSTDTQYF
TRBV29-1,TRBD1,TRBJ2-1,CSAWTGHNEQFF
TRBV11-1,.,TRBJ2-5,CASSLHPRAPQQQETQYF
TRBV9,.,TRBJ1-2,CASSVEGDYGYTF
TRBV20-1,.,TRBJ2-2,CSASASKDTGELFF
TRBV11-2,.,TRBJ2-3,CASSPVRGGTDTQYF